The 22 T cell receptor beta chains below all came from one sample that was sequenced in a study of Ad26.COV2.S vaccination and SARS-CoV-2 variants. TCRdb keeps only in-frame clones here, not all; method: immunoSEQ multiplex PCR. The sample holds about 350,000 clones; around 89% are singletons and the top ten take approximately 5%. Treatment described: some 20 received Ad26.COV2.S at low or high dose, single or two shots; several received placebo; per-sample allocation not given. Collection of the samples took place on day 63 after the first injection of vaccine or placebo. This sample comprised peripheral blood, obtained in a trial of Ad26.COV2.S vaccine versus placebo. The receptors derive from a person aged 18-60 years who received the Ad26.COV2.S COVID-19 vaccine or a placebo.

The V and J genes are TRBV28 and TRBJ1-5; D not resolved. The CDR3 contains 12 residues. With 4 bases removed from V and 8 bases from J, the gap between germline ends came to 9 bases. CDR1 is MDHEN, CDR2 SYDVKM, per germline. The DNA of the CDR3 is TGTGCCAGCAGTTCTTTCCAGGAGCCCCAGCATTTT. Translation gives CASSSFQEPQHF.

This clone was observed a handful of times. This CDR3 is CASSQDLSAYEQYF. The CDR3 nucleotides are TGTGCCAGCAGCCAAGATCTCTCAGCCTACGAGCAGTACTTC. The V gene is TRBV3-1 (or the pseudogene TRBV3-2), the J gene TRBJ2-7; D is uncertain. V was pared by 0 bases and J by 2 bases, with 8 bases between. The CDR3 loop spans 14 amino acids. CDR1 is LGHDT and CDR2 is YNNKEL in the germline V gene (reference sequence).

This clone was seen more than once but under ten times. This chain links TRBV24-1 with TRBJ2-7; D is perhaps TRBD1 (6 bases). Germline V gene lookup returns CDR1 KGHDR and CDR2 SFDVKD. Trimming stripped 3 bases from V and 4 bases from J, with 9 bases between. The CDR3 length is 13 residues. For the CDR3, the DNA is TGTGCCACCAGTGATAAGGACAGTTACGAGCAGTACTTC. It codes for CATSDKDSYEQYF.

Remarks on this clone: Other DNA sequences in this specimen translate into the identical CDR3. The chain recombines TRBV7-2 with TRBJ2-2; tentative D call: TRBD1 (6 bases). Trimming shortened V by 5 bases and J by 2 bases, and 12 bases separated the two germline ends. This CDR3 region has 15 residues. Germline CDR1 reads SGHTA; CDR2 reads FQGNSA. The CDR3 spells CASSLDRTNTGELFF. Here the CDR3 DNA reads TGTGCCAGCAGCCTAGACAGGACCAACACCGGGGAGCTGTTTTTT.

Points on this clone: This specimen includes other DNA sequences encoding the same CDR3. The J gene is TRBJ2-2, the V gene TRBV3-1 (or the pseudogene TRBV3-2); 7 positions agree with TRBD1. The J segment lost 4 bases and the V segment lost 4 bases, leaving 3 bases of the junction unmatched. Germline CDR1 and CDR2: LGHDT and YNNKEL (reference sequence). CDR3 length: 14 residues. CDR3 sequence (DNA): TGTGCCAGCAGCCCGACAGGGTTCACCGGGGAGCTGTTTTTT. It encodes CASSPTGFTGELFF.

This clone was detected only once. The chain couples TRBV27 to TRBJ2-5; D remains ambiguous. V was trimmed by 5 bases and J by 2 bases, leaving 12 bases between them. Germline lookup yields CDR1 MNHEY and CDR2 SMNVEV (reference sequence). This CDR3 has 14 residues. The chain's CDR3 is CASSMWVGQETQYF. The DNA of the CDR3 is TGTGCCAGCAGTATGTGGGTGGGTCAAGAGACCCAGTACTTC.

The chain couples TRBV12-3 or TRBV12-4 to TRBJ2-2; D unclear. This CDR3 has 13 amino acids. Trimming took off 3 bases at V and 3 bases at J, with 5 bases between the two ends. CDR3 bases: TGTGCCAGCAGTTTTCAGTACACCGGGGAGCTGTTTTTT. Translated: CASSFQYTGELFF.

The chain joins TRBV10-1 to TRBJ1-3; D ambiguous. Trimming stripped 7 bases from V and 4 bases from J, with 23 bases between. CDR1 and CDR2 from the germline V gene are WNHNN and SYGVQD (reference sequence). This CDR3 spans 17 amino acids. CDR3 in DNA: TGCGCCAGCATCCGGCCAGGACCCGTCGTGGCGGGAAACACCATATATTTT. It specifies CASIRPGPVVAGNTIYF.

The CDR3 protein is CASSDPLDRVAKNIQYF. The CDR3 DNA reads TGTGCCAGCAGTGATCCCCTTGACAGGGTAGCCAAAAACATTCAGTACTTC. This chain links TRBV2 with TRBJ2-4; 7 bases agree with TRBD1. From germline, CDR1 is SNHLY and CDR2 FYNNEI. Losses at the gene ends were 3 bases for V and 0 bases for J; bases not matched to a gene: 8. CDR3 size: 17 residues.

This chain connects TRBV4-1 to TRBJ1-2; tentative D call: TRBD1 (6 bases). Germline V gene data show CDR1 as MGHRA and CDR2 as YSYEKL. V shed 3 bases and J shed 4 bases, with 12 bases lying between them. This CDR3 region has 14 residues. CDR3 in amino acids: CASSQADRTYGYTF. Here the CDR3 DNA reads TGCGCCAGCAGCCAGGCCGACAGGACCTATGGCTACACCTTC.

J is TRBJ2-3 and V is TRBV2, with D unclear. The germline gives CDR1 SNHLY, CDR2 FYNNEI. CDR3 length: 13 amino acids. V lost 1 base and J 4 bases, leaving 6 bases between the germline ends. The CDR3 sequence: CASSEGFADTQYF. CDR3 DNA: TGTGCCAGCAGTGAAGGGTTTGCAGATACGCAGTATTTT.

The chain recombines TRBV19 with TRBJ2-1, with TRBD2 as a possible D gene (5 bases). The V end was cut by 1 base, the J end by 6 bases, with 13 bases between. The germline CDR1 and CDR2 sequences are LNHDA and SQIVND (reference sequence). The CDR3 totals 15 residues. As DNA, the CDR3 is TGTGCCAGTAGTATAGCCTCCACTAGTAGCAATGAGCAGTTCTTC. It translates to CASSIASTSSNEQFF.

This chain uses TRBV5-1 with TRBJ2-7, with 9 bases identical to TRBD2. Germline CDR1 is SGHRS and CDR2 is YFSETQ. This CDR3 has 16 amino acids. The V and J ends lost 4 bases and 0 bases, in that order; junction bases with no gene match: 8. The CDR3 protein is CASSPGSGRTSYEQYF. The CDR3 DNA reads TGCGCCAGCAGCCCGGGAAGCGGGAGGACCTCCTACGAGCAGTACTTC.

This clone appeared once. This sequence joins TRBV19 and TRBJ2-1; 7 bases fit TRBD1. The J segment lost 10 bases and the V segment lost 5 bases, leaving 2 bases of the junction unmatched. The germline CDR1 and CDR2 sequences are LNHDA and SQIVND (reference sequence). The CDR3 extends over 11 amino acids. CDR3 nucleotides: TGTGCCAGTAGTCAGGGACAGGAGCAGTTCTTC. Translated: CASSQGQEQFF.

The chain employs TRBV19 and TRBJ2-5, with D possibly TRBD1 on 7 matching bases. This CDR3 has 13 residues. Per germline, CDR1 LNHDA and CDR2 SQIVND (reference sequence). Trimming left V 5 bases short and J 5 bases short, with 12 bases between. This CDR3 is CASSLTGRETQYF. The CDR3 DNA follows: TGTGCCAGTAGTTTGACAGGGAGGGAGACCCAGTACTTC.

This chain connects TRBV7-9 to TRBJ2-3, with 12 nucleotides matching TRBD2. Germline V gene lookup returns CDR1 SEHNR and CDR2 FQNEAQ (reference sequence). This CDR3 contains 15 residues. V was clipped by 6 bases and J by 5 bases; unmatched bases: 6. CDR3 region: CASSSSGGAGDTQYF. CDR3 nucleotides: TGTGCCAGCAGTTCTAGCGGGGGGGCAGGAGATACGCAGTATTTT.

This clone appeared once. This chain uses TRBV12-5 with TRBJ2-2, with D possibly TRBD2 on 6 matching bases. There are 15 residues in the CDR3. In germline, CDR1 is LGHNT, CDR2 FRNRAP. Trimming shortened V by 1 base and J by 1 base, and 7 bases separated the two germline ends. CDR3 nucleotides: TGTGCTAGTGGTTTGGCTAGCGAGAACACCGGGGAGCTGTTTTTT. Its translation: CASGLASENTGELFF.

This chain connects TRBV19 to TRBJ1-1; no clear D. CDR3 length: 13 residues. The germline V and J ends were trimmed by 4 bases and 4 bases, with 10 bases remaining between them. CDR1 and CDR2 from the germline V gene are LNHDA and SQIVND (reference sequence). CDR3 residues: CASSTKMVTEAFF. The DNA of the CDR3 is TGTGCCAGTAGTACCAAGATGGTCACTGAAGCTTTCTTT. The full variable domain, in which reference TRBV19 and TRBJ1-1 provide the parts outside the CDR3, is DGGITQSPKYLFRKEGQNVTLSCEQNLNHDAMYWYRQDPGQGLRLIYYSQIVNDFQKGDIAEGYSVSREKKESFPLTVTSAQKNPTAFYLCASSTKMVTEAFFGQGTRLTVV.

The chain employs TRBV18 and TRBJ2-4; no definite D call. This CDR3 contains 12 residues. Trimming removed 2 bases from V and 5 bases from J, with 4 bases in between. Looked up from germline, CDR1 is KGHSH and CDR2 is LQKENI. The CDR3 loop is CASSPGENIQYF. Here the CDR3 DNA reads TGTGCCAGCTCACCAGGAGAAAACATTCAGTACTTC.

The chain carries TRBV6-5 and TRBJ2-1, with TRBD1 matching 7 bases. The length of the CDR3 is 16 residues. Germline CDR1 MNHEY, CDR2 SVGAGI. J gave up 6 bases and V 2 bases, and 10 bases lay outside the gene matches. Here the CDR3 reads CASSYGDRVGANEQFF. CDR3 nucleotide sequence: TGTGCCAGCAGTTACGGCGACAGGGTGGGAGCCAATGAGCAGTTCTTC.

The rearrangement links TRBV27 to TRBJ1-4; the D is unclear. CDR3 length: 15 residues. Germline V gives CDR1 MNHEY, CDR2 SMNVEV (reference sequence). V dropped 5 bases and J dropped 6 bases, with 16 bases sitting between them. This CDR3 reads CASSPSAGWDEKLFF. Here the CDR3 DNA reads TGTGCCAGCAGTCCCTCGGCGGGTTGGGATGAAAAACTGTTTTTT.

The rearrangement links TRBV7-2 to TRBJ1-2, with D tentatively TRBD1 (5 bases). V was pared by 2 bases and J by 8 bases, with 12 bases between. The length of the CDR3 is 13 residues. Germline CDR1 is SGHTA and CDR2 is FQGNSA. For the CDR3, the DNA is TGTGCCAGCAGCTTATCCGGGGCGGGGGGCTACACCTTC. Encoded protein: CASSLSGAGGYTF.